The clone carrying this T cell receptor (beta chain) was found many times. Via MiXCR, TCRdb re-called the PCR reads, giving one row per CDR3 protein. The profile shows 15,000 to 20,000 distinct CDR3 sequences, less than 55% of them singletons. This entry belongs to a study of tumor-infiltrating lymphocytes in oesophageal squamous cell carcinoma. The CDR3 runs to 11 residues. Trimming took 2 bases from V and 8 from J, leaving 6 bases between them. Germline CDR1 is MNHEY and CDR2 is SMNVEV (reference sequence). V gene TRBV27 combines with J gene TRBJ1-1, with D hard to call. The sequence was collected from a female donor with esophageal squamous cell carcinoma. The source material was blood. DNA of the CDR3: TGTGCCAGCAGTTTAGGGAGCGAAGCTTTCTTT. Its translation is CASSLGSEAFF.